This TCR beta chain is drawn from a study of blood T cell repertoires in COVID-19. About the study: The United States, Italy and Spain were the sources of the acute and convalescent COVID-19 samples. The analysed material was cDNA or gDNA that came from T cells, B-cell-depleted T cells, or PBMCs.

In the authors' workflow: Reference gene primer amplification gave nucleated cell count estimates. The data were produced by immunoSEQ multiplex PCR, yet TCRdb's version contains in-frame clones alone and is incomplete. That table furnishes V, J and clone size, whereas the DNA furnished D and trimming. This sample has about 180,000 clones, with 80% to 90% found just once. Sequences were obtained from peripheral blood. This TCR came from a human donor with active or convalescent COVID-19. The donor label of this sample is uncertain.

The CDR3: CASSLLPPGEGRETQYF. CDR3 sequence (DNA): TGCGCCAGCAGCTTGTTGCCCCCCGGGGAGGGGAGAGAGACCCAGTACTTC. The rearrangement joins TRBV5-1 to TRBJ2-5; 7 nucleotides line up with TRBD2. This CDR3 spans 17 amino acids. The germline V gene encodes CDR1 SGHRS and CDR2 YFSETQ. Losses at the gene ends were 1 base for V and 4 bases for J; bases not matched to a gene: 13.